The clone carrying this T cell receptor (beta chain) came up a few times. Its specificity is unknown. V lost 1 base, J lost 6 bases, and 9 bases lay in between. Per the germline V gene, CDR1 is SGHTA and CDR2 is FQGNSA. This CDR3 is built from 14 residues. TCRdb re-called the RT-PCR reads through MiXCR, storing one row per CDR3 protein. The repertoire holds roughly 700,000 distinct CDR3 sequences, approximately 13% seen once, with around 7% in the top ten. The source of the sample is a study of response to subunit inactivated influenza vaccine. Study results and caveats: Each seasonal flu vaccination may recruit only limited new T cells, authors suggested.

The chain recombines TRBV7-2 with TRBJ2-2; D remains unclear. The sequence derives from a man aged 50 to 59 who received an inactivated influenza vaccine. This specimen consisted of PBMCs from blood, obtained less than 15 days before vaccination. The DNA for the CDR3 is TGTGCCAGCAGCTTAGTACGGTGGTCCGGGGAGCTGTTTTTT. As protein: CASSLVRWSGELFF.